This entry concerns a single T cell receptor beta chain. As yet, its antigen is unknown. The junction departs from germline at one end; a sequencing error may be responsible. The source of the sample is a study of blood T cells in healthy people across ages. Then a second PCR, running roughly 6 to 12 cycles, was carried out with a sample-barcoded 5' primer and a J-beta primer mix. TCRdb analysed the 5' RACE reads with MiXCR anew, one entry per CDR3 protein. The data contain 650,000 to 800,000 distinct CDR3 sequences, over 40% of them singletons. The CDR3 sequence is 13 residues long. Findings and caveats of the study: Investigators viewed diversity estimates from one million T cells as underestimates, the study reported. TCR beta diversity was tightly associated with the proportion of naive T cells. Roughly linear age-related decline in beta diversity appeared, significant by age around 42.

The origin of this receptor is a woman aged 80 or over in good health. The rearrangement links TRBV12-3 or TRBV12-4 to TRBJ2-3; D unclear. The source material was blood. CDR3: CASGRVSADAQYF. In DNA form, the CDR3 reads TGTGCCAGCGGCAGAGTGAGTGCAGATGCGCAGTATTTT.